The following is a TCR beta chain sequence with its context. The data belong to a study of technical replicates of blood from several donors. The ends were cut back, 4 bases at V and 0 bases at J, with 4 bases in the middle. CDR1 and CDR2 (germline): MNHEY, SMNVEV (reference sequence). This CDR3 spans 12 amino acids. Only in-frame clones appear in the TCRdb table, and some are missing; sequencing was by immunoSEQ multiplex PCR. The table lists around 83,000 clones, around 94% of them singletons, with 0.2% to 0.3% in the top ten. Material for sequencing was T cells isolated from PBMCs. The chain couples TRBV27 to TRBJ2-7; D uncertain. This sequence originates from a human donor in good health. This CDR3 is CASSSRSYEQYF. The CDR3 nucleotides are TGTGCCAGCAGTTCCCGCTCCTACGAGCAGTACTTC.